The 9 T cell receptor beta chains below come from one sample, sequenced in a study of identical twins. MiXCR, run by TCRdb on the 5' RACE reads, gives a single entry per CDR3 protein. The table lists some 570,000 distinct CDR3 sequences, approximately 20% of them singletons. The sample was also reused in another study, on yellow fever vaccine responses in identical twins.

Sequenced: CD4+ T cells sorted from blood. The receptors here all came from a woman aged 18-29 years in good health.

The chain couples TRBV19 to TRBJ2-4; D is unresolved. Germline V gene lookup returns CDR1 LNHDA and CDR2 SQIVND (reference sequence). V gave up 0 bases and J gave up 0 bases, with 9 bases separating them. The CDR3 totals 16 residues. The CDR3 DNA reads TGTGCCAGTAGTATAGAATTCGGGCTAGCCAAAAACATTCAGTACTTC. Translation gives CASSIEFGLAKNIQYF. The complete variable domain, with remaining parts taken from reference TRBV19 and TRBJ2-4, reads DGGITQSPKYLFRKEGQNVTLSCEQNLNHDAMYWYRQDPGQGLRLIYYSQIVNDFQKGDIAEGYSVSREKKESFPLTVTSAQKNPTAFYLCASSIEFGLAKNIQYFGAGTRLSVL.

The chain carries TRBV12-3 or TRBV12-4 and TRBJ2-3; 7 bases fit TRBD1. Trimming at V came to 5 bases and at J to 10 bases, leaving 9 bases not matched to a gene. The CDR3 runs 13 residues. CDR3 sequence (DNA): TGTGCCAGCAGTGTAGGTTCAGGGGGTCCGCAGTATTTT. Protein sequence: CASSVGSGGPQYF.

The rearrangement uses TRBV5-6 and TRBJ1-1; D may be TRBD1 (5 bases). CDR3 length equals 14 residues. Between the trimmed V and J ends, which lost 4 bases and 5 bases, there was a span of 15 bases. Germline loops: CDR1 SGHDT, CDR2 YYEEEE. CDR3 sequence (DNA): TGTGCCAGCAGCCTAACGTCGGGGGTAACTGAAGCTTTCTTT. Translated: CASSLTSGVTEAFF.

This clonotype was observed once. The V call is TRBV20-1, the J call TRBJ2-1, with 8 nucleotides matching TRBD2. J was trimmed by 0 bases and V by 5 bases; bases with no gene match: 9. In germline, CDR1 is DFQATT, CDR2 SNEGSKA (reference sequence). The CDR3 has 16 residues. CDR3 amino acids: CSAGRAGGDSYNEQFF. The CDR3 DNA is TGCAGTGCTGGCCGCGCGGGGGGAGACTCCTACAATGAGCAGTTCTTC.

This clonotype was found a few times. The chain joins TRBV18 to TRBJ2-5, with D unclear. CDR3 size: 14 residues. The ends were cut back, 3 bases at V and 3 bases at J, with 11 bases in the middle. Germline V gives CDR1 KGHSH, CDR2 LQKENI. Written as DNA, the CDR3 is TGTGCCAGCTCACCGCTAGAACTAAAAGAGACCCAGTACTTC. This encodes CASSPLELKETQYF.

This chain joins TRBV7-2 and TRBJ2-7; 7 nucleotides match TRBD2. V was clipped by 5 bases and J by 2 bases; unmatched bases: 9. The CDR3 has 15 amino acids. Germline lookup yields CDR1 SGHTA and CDR2 FQGNSA. CDR3 nucleotides: TGTGCCAGCAGCACGGGGAGCGGGATCCCCTACGAGCAGTACTTC. This translates into CASSTGSGIPYEQYF.

This clonotype was found a few times. The CDR3 bases are TGTGCCAGCAGCTTAGGGGCCGGGACTACCAACAATGAGCAGTTCTTC. It yields the protein CASSLGAGTTNNEQFF. The V call is TRBV7-6, the J call TRBJ2-1; 7 positions match TRBD2. The CDR3 is 16 amino acids. V lost 1 base, J lost 5 bases, and 8 bases stayed unmatched. Germline CDR1 and CDR2: SGHVS and FNYEAQ.

The chain couples TRBV20-1 to TRBJ2-2, with 7 nucleotides matching TRBD2. Germline lookup yields CDR1 DFQATT and CDR2 SNEGSKA (reference sequence). Trimming cost V 6 bases and J 2 bases; bases outside gene matches: 12. The CDR3 length is 16 residues. For the CDR3, the DNA is TGCAGTGCCCAGAAACCGGGACTAACAAACACCGGGGAGCTGTTTTTT. Translating gives CSAQKPGLTNTGELFF.

V gene TRBV20-1 combines with J gene TRBJ2-2, with 8 bases identical to TRBD1. Germline V gene data show CDR1 as DFQATT and CDR2 as SNEGSKA (reference sequence). The V and J ends lost 3 bases and 1 base, in that order; junction bases with no gene match: 4. CDR3 length: 15 residues. The CDR3 is CSASPTGGNTGELFF. In DNA, the CDR3 is TGCAGTGCTAGTCCCACAGGGGGGAACACCGGGGAGCTGTTTTTT.